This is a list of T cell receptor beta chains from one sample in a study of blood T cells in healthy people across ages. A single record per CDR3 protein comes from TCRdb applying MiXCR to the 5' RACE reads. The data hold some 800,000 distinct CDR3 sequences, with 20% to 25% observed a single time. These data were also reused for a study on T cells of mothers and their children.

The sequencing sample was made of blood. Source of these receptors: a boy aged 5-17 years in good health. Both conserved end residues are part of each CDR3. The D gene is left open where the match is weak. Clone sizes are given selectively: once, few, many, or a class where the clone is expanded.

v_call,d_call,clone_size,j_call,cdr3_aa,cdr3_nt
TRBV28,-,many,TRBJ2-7,CASSSRAYAPFEQYF,TGTGCCAGCAGTTCCCGGGCCTACGCCCCCTTCGAGCAGTACTTC
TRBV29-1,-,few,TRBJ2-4,CSVRGLFGENIQYF,TGCAGCGTCCGGGGACTGTTTGGAGAAAACATTCAGTACTTC
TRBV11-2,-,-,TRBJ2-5,CASSLYRGMRETQYF,TGTGCCAGCAGCTTGTATAGGGGCATGAGGGAGACCCAGTACTTC
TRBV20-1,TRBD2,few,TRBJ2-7,CSAPGLAGDEQYF,TGCAGTGCCCCGGGACTAGCGGGAGACGAGCAGTACTTC
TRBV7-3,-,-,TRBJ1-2,CASSLSIGYGYTF,TGTGCCAGCAGCTTAAGTATAGGGTATGGCTACACCTTC
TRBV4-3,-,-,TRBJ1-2,CASSQDRGSNYGYTF,TGCGCCAGCAGCCAAGATCGGGGATCTAACTATGGCTACACCTTC
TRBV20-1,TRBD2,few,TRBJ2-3,CSAHYTSGGADTQYF,TGCAGTGCTCACTATACTAGCGGGGGGGCGGATACGCAGTATTTT
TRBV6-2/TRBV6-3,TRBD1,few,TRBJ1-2,CASSQQLSTGGGGYTF,TGTGCCAGCAGTCAACAGTTATCGACAGGGGGCGGTGGCTACACCTTC
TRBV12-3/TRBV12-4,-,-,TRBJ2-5,CASSPQTTGQETQYF,TGTGCCAGCAGTCCACAGACAACAGGCCAAGAGACCCAGTACTTC
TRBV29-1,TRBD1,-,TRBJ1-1,CSGDRGETEAFF,TGCAGCGGGGACAGGGGGGAAACTGAAGCTTTCTTT
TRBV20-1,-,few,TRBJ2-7,CSARWAQSYEQYF,TGCAGTGCTAGGTGGGCGCAGTCCTACGAGCAATACTTC
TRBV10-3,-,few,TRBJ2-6,CAISERETGANVLTF,TGTGCCATCAGTGAACGGGAAACTGGGGCCAACGTCCTGACTTTC
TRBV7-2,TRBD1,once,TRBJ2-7,CASSVQGSGDEQYF,TGTGCCAGCAGCGTACAGGGGTCCGGGGACGAGCAGTACTTC
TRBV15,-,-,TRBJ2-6,CATSRDGGGAGANVLTF,TGTGCCACCAGCAGAGATGGGGGGGGCGCTGGGGCCAACGTCCTGACTTTC
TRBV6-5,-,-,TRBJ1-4,CASRGWGSNEKLFF,TGTGCCAGCAGGGGATGGGGGTCTAATGAAAAACTGTTTTTT
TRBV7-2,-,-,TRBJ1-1,CASSFGQGMTEAFF,TGTGCCAGCAGCTTTGGCCAGGGGATGACTGAAGCTTTCTTT
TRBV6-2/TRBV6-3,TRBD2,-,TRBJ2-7,CASSLGLAGRSYEQYF,TGTGCCAGCAGTTTGGGCCTAGCGGGACGATCCTACGAGCAGTACTTC